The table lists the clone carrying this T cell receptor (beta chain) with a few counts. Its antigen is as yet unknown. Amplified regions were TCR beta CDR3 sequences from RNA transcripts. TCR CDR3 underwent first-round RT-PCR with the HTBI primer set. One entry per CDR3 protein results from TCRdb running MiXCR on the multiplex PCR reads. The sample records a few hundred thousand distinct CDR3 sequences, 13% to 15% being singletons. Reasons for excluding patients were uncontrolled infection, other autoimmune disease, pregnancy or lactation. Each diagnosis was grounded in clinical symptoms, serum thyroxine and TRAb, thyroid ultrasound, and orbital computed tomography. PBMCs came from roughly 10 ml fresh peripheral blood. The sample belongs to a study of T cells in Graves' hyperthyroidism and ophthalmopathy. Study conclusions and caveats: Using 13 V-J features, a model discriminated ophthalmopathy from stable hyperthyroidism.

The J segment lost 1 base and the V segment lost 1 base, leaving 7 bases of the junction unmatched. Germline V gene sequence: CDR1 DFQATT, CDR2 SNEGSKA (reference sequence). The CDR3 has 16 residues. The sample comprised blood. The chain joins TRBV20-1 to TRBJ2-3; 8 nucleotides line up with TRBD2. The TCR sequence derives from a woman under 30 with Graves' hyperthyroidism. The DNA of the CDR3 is TGCAGTGCTAGAGGGAAGCGGGAGTGGGGCACAGATACGCAGTATTTT. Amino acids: CSARGKREWGTDTQYF.